This T cell receptor (beta chain) was observed in a study of blood T cell repertoires in COVID-19. Sequenced by immunoSEQ multiplex PCR; TCRdb stores in-frame clones only, minus some. This table has some 300,000 clones, about 91% appearing once. V lost 8 bases and J lost 6; bases outside the gene matches: 10. CDR3 length: 15 residues. Looked up from germline, CDR1 is WNHNN and CDR2 is SYGVQD (reference sequence). This rearrangement joins TRBV10-1 to TRBJ2-2; 9 bases are shared with TRBD1. Sequencing was carried out using PBMCs or T cells enriched from blood (not recorded which). This TCR came from a woman aged 40 to 50 who had recovered from COVID-19. CDR3: CASGGQGAYPGELFF. The CDR3 region has the DNA TGCGCCAGCGGGGGACAGGGTGCCTACCCCGGGGAGCTGTTTTTT.